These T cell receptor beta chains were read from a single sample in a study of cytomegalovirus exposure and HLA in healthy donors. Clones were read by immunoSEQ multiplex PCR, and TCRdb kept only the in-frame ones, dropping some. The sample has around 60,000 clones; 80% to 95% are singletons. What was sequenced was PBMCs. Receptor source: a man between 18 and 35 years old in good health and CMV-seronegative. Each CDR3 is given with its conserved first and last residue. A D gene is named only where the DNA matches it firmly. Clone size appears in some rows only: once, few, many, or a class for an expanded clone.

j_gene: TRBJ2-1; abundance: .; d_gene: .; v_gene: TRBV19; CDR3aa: CASSIGAGPGDEQFF; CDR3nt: TGTGCCAGTAGTATAGGAGCGGGTCCGGGGGATGAGCAGTTCTTC
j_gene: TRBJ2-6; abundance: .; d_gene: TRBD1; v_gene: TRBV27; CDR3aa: CASSFDRGHSGANVLTF; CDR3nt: TGTGCCAGCAGTTTTGACAGGGGGCACTCTGGGGCCAACGTCCTGACTTTC
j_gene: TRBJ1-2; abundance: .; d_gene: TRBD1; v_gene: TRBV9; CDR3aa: CASSDLPGQDYGYTF; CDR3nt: TGTGCCAGCAGCGATCTACCGGGACAGGACTATGGCTACACCTTC
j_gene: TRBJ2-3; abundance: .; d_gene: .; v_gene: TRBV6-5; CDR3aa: CASLPSGTDTQYF; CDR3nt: TGTGCCAGCCTTCCGTCGGGCACAGATACGCAGTATTTT
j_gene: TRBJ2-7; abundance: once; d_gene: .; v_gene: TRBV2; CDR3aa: CASSEGPDYEQYF; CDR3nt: TGTGCCAGCAGTGAAGGGCCAGACTACGAGCAGTACTTC
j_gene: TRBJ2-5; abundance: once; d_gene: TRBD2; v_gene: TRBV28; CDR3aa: CASGLRTRQETQYF; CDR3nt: TGTGCCAGCGGACTTCGGACTAGACAAGAGACCCAGTACTTC
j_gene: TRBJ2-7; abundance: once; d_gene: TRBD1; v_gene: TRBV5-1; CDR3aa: CASSRDRGSYEQYF; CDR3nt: TGCGCCAGCAGCCGGGACAGGGGTTCCTACGAGCAGTACTTC
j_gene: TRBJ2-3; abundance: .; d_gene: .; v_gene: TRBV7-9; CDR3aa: CASSSGDTDTQYF; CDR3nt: TGTGCCAGCAGCTCCGGGGACACAGATACGCAGTATTTT
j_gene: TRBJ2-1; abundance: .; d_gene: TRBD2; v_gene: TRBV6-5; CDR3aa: CASSYRLAGDYNEQFF; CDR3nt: TGTGCCAGCAGTTACCGACTAGCGGGAGACTACAATGAGCAGTTCTTC
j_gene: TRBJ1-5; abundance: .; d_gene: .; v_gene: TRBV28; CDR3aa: CASSLVVKHQPQHF; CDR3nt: TGTGCCAGCAGTTTGGTCGTTAAACACCAGCCCCAGCATTTT
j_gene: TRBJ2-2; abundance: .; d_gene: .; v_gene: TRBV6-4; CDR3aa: CASSRDNTGELFF; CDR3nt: TGTGCCAGCAGCAGGGACAATACCGGGGAGCTGTTTTTT
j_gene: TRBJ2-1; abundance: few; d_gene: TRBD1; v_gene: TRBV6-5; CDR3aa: CASRRDRANEQFF; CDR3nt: TGTGCCAGCAGGCGTGACAGGGCCAATGAGCAGTTCTTC
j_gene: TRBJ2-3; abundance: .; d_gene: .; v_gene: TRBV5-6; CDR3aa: CASSLALGGTDTQYF; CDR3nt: TGTGCCAGCAGCTTAGCACTCGGAGGGACAGATACGCAGTATTTT
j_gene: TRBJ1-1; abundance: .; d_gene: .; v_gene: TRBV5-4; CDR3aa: CASSFQEGTEAFF; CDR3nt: TGTGCCAGCAGCTTTCAGGAGGGCACTGAAGCTTTCTTT